These 21 T cell receptor beta chains originate from one sample sequenced in a study of blood T cell repertoires in COVID-19. Method: immunoSEQ multiplex PCR; TCRdb's copy keeps in-frame clones and lacks some. The data show some 150,000 clones, around 86% seen once. Sequencing used peripheral blood. These receptors all stem from an elderly woman with acute or convalescent COVID-19.

The V gene is TRBV20-1, the J gene TRBJ1-1; no clear D gene. V lost 3 bases and J lost 1, with 9 bases in between. There are 13 residues in the CDR3. CDR1 is DFQATT, CDR2 SNEGSKA, per germline (reference sequence). CDR3 amino acids: CSASFNRNTEAFF. The CDR3 bases are TGCAGTGCTAGTTTTAACAGGAACACTGAAGCTTTCTTT.

The rearrangement uses TRBV14 and TRBJ1-6; D uncertain. Trimming removed 4 bases from V and 2 bases from J, with 9 bases in between. The CDR3 length is 15 residues. Germline CDR1 and CDR2: SGHDN and FVKESK. Here the CDR3 reads CASSRGLTYNSPLHF. The CDR3 bases are TGTGCCAGCAGCCGAGGTCTCACCTATAATTCACCCCTCCACTTT. Supplemented by reference TRBV14 and TRBJ1-6, the full variable domain reads EAGVTQFPSHSVIEKGQTVTLRCDPISGHDNLYWYRRVMGKEIKFLLHFVKESKQDESGMPNNRFLAERTGGTYSTLKVQPAELEDSGVYFCASSRGLTYNSPLHFGNGTRLTVT.

This sequence joins TRBV7-2 and TRBJ2-7; D ambiguous. Looked up from germline, CDR1 is SGHTA and CDR2 is FQGNSA. With 6 bases removed from V and 0 bases from J, the gap between germline ends came to 15 bases. The CDR3 has 15 amino acids. CDR3 nucleotides: TGTGCCAGCAGAAGATACCTCGACTCCTCCTACGAGCAGTACTTC. It encodes CASRRYLDSSYEQYF. Supplemented by reference TRBV7-2 and TRBJ2-7, the full variable domain reads GAGVSQSPSNKVTEKGKDVELRCDPISGHTALYWYRQSLGQGLEFLIYFQGNSAPDKSGLPSDRFSAERTGGSVSTLTIQRTQQEDSAVYLCASRRYLDSSYEQYFGPGTRLTVT.

The chain has TRBV2 and TRBJ2-1, with a tentative D call TRBD1 (6 bases). The CDR3 has 14 amino acids. Germline V lookup: CDR1 SNHLY, CDR2 FYNNEI. With 8 bases removed from V and 3 bases from J, the gap between germline ends came to 14 bases. CDR3 DNA sequence: TGTGCCAGCGGCACGGGACACCTCTACAATGAGCAGTTCTTC. It encodes CASGTGHLYNEQFF.

The sample holds a few counts of this clone. The chain combines TRBV27 with TRBJ1-5; 10 bases map to TRBD1. In germline, CDR1 is MNHEY, CDR2 SMNVEV (reference sequence). Trimming cost V 8 bases and J 6 bases; bases outside gene matches: 10. The CDR3 has 15 amino acids. CDR3 amino acids: CASRRDRGLGQPQHF. The CDR3 DNA is TGTGCCAGCCGCCGAGACAGGGGGCTTGGTCAGCCCCAGCATTTT.

The chain carries TRBV2 and TRBJ2-2; D is undetermined. Germline loops: CDR1 SNHLY, CDR2 FYNNEI. The germline V and J ends were trimmed by 8 bases and 6 bases, with 7 bases remaining between them. The CDR3 is 11 amino acids. Here the CDR3 DNA reads TGTGCCAGCCGGAGTTCCGGGGAGCTGTTTTTT. This codes for CASRSSGELFF.

The gene calls are TRBV4-2 and TRBJ2-1; 13 bases are shared with TRBD2. The CDR3 sequence is 15 residues long. The V gene end was trimmed by 4 bases and the J gene end by 8 bases; junction bases not matched to a gene: 5. The V gene's germline CDR1 is LGHNA and CDR2 YNFKEQ. The chain's CDR3 is CASSLETSGGYEQFF. The CDR3 nucleotides are TGTGCCAGCAGCCTAGAGACTAGCGGGGGGTATGAGCAGTTCTTC.

In its sample, this clone was seen a few times. This rearrangement joins TRBV10-1 to TRBJ2-1; 12 bases align to TRBD2. Germline V gene data show CDR1 as WNHNN and CDR2 as SYGVQD (reference sequence). This CDR3 comprises 20 residues. V shed 4 bases and J 0 bases; nucleotides not matched to a gene: 13. This CDR3 reads CASSGTTSGRPRSSYNEQFF. The CDR3, as DNA: TGCGCCAGCAGTGGGACCACTAGCGGGAGGCCCCGGAGCTCCTACAATGAGCAGTTCTTC.

V usage is TRBV6-4 and J usage is TRBJ2-3; the D gene is possibly TRBD1 (6 bases). The CDR3 has 17 residues. The germline V and J ends were trimmed by 7 bases and 2 bases, with 22 bases remaining between them. Germline V gene lookup returns CDR1 MRHNA and CDR2 SNTAGT. The CDR3 reads CASTTPMVDRPTDTQYF. CDR3 in DNA: TGTGCCAGCACTACCCCTATGGTGGACAGACCCACAGATACGCAGTATTTT.

The table lists this clone with a few counts. This chain joins TRBV28 and TRBJ2-2; 9 nucleotides match TRBD1. J was trimmed by 5 bases and V by 6 bases; bases with no gene match: 7. The germline CDR1 and CDR2 sequences are MDHEN and SYDVKM. The CDR3 is made up of 15 amino acids. The CDR3 here is CASSEGQGMTGELFF. The CDR3 region has the DNA TGTGCCAGCAGCGAGGGACAGGGTATGACCGGGGAGCTGTTTTTT.

V and J are TRBV28 and TRBJ1-2; D is ambiguous. The CDR3 is made up of 12 amino acids. Trimming shortened V by 7 bases and J by 5 bases, and 11 bases separated the two germline ends. Germline CDR1 MDHEN, CDR2 SYDVKM. The chain's CDR3 is CASTSERYGYTF. The CDR3, as DNA: TGTGCCAGCACCTCTGAGCGTTATGGCTACACCTTC.

CDR3 nucleotides: TGTGCCAGCAGCTCGCTTATTGGACAGGCCACTTCCTACGAGCAGTACTTC. Translating gives CASSSLIGQATSYEQYF. The chain combines TRBV7-9 with TRBJ2-7, with 7 bases lining up with TRBD1. This CDR3 contains 17 residues. The J segment lost 1 base and the V segment lost 4 bases, leaving 13 bases of the junction unmatched. CDR1 is SEHNR, CDR2 FQNEAQ, per germline (reference sequence). Combining the CDR3 with reference TRBV7-9 and TRBJ2-7 gives the whole variable domain DTGVSQNPRHKITKRGQNVTFRCDPISEHNRLYWYRQTLGQGPEFLTYFQNEAQLEKSRLLSDRFSAERPKGSFSTLEIQRTEQGDSAMYLCASSSLIGQATSYEQYFGPGTRLTVT.

This chain links TRBV12-3 or TRBV12-4 with TRBJ1-1, with TRBD1 as a possible D gene (5 bases). The CDR3 extends over 11 amino acids. The V end lost 6 bases, the J end lost 10 bases, and 12 bases lay between the germline ends. The CDR3 DNA sequence: TGTGCCAGCAGCTTACAGGACATAGCTTTCTTT. Translation: CASSLQDIAFF.

V usage is TRBV19 and J usage is TRBJ2-7; 10 positions match TRBD2. V trimming: 5 bases; J trimming: 4 bases; junction bases outside the gene matches: 11. The CDR3 loop spans 16 amino acids. The germline gives CDR1 LNHDA, CDR2 SQIVND (reference sequence). CDR3 sequence (DNA): TGTGCCAGTAGTCCCTCACGGCTAGCGGGAGTTTACGAGCAGTACTTC. Protein product: CASSPSRLAGVYEQYF.

This clone was picked up one time. V gene TRBV12-3 or TRBV12-4 combines with J gene TRBJ1-1; D remains unclear. The CDR3 consists of 12 residues. Trimming took off 3 bases at V and 4 bases at J, with 6 bases between the two ends. CDR3 coding DNA: TGTGCCAGCAGTTTCGAGTCCACTGAAGCTTTCTTT. Translated: CASSFESTEAFF.

Ten or more counts support this clone. The chain uses TRBV5-1 and TRBJ1-2; weak D call: TRBD1 (5 bases). The CDR3 runs to 14 residues. V lost 0 bases and J 9 bases, leaving 15 bases between the germline ends. Per the germline V gene, CDR1 is SGHRS and CDR2 is YFSETQ. Here the CDR3 DNA reads TGCGCCAGCAGCTTGGACGGCTGGCGGGGGAGCTACACCTTC. Translating it yields CASSLDGWRGSYTF. Variable domain in full (rest from reference TRBV5-1 and TRBJ1-2): KAGVTQTPRYLIKTRGQQVTLSCSPISGHRSVSWYQQTPGQGLQFLFEYFSETQRNKGNFPGRFSGRQFSNSRSEMNVSTLELGDSALYLCASSLDGWRGSYTFGSGTRLTVV.

This clone has more than one count but fewer than ten. The rearrangement uses TRBV3-1 (or the pseudogene TRBV3-2) and TRBJ1-2; D perhaps matches TRBD1 (6 bases). Germline loops: CDR1 LGHDT, CDR2 YNNKEL (reference sequence). The V and J ends lost 5 bases and 6 bases respectively, with 19 bases between them. The CDR3 is 15 residues long. CDR3 in amino acids: CASSSLAGGIDGYTF. CDR3 DNA sequence: TGTGCCAGCAGCTCCCTAGCGGGGGGCATAGATGGCTACACCTTC.

The J gene is TRBJ1-2, the V gene TRBV14, with unresolved D. Germline CDR1 and CDR2: SGHDN and FVKESK. Trimming shortened V by 0 bases and J by 10 bases, and 18 bases separated the two germline ends. This CDR3 spans 15 amino acids. As DNA, the CDR3 is TGTGCCAGCAGCCAAGATCTACAGAGCCTCGGGGACTACACCTTC. It encodes CASSQDLQSLGDYTF.

The chain couples TRBV6-6 to TRBJ2-7; TRBD1 agrees at 7 bases. V shed 2 bases and J 0 bases; nucleotides not matched to a gene: 7. The V gene's germline CDR1 is MNHNY and CDR2 SVGAGI (reference sequence). CDR3 length: 16 amino acids. CDR3 nucleotide sequence: TGTGCCAGCAGTTACCTGACAGGGAAGAACTCCTACGAGCAGTACTTC. Residues: CASSYLTGKNSYEQYF.

V usage is TRBV3-1 (or the pseudogene TRBV3-2) and J usage is TRBJ2-7, with a weak D call TRBD2 (5 bases). The germline V and J ends were trimmed by 4 bases and 2 bases, with 6 bases remaining between them. CDR1 LGHDT and CDR2 YNNKEL come from the germline V gene (reference sequence). The CDR3 contains 12 residues. The CDR3 bases are TGTGCCAGCAGCCCCGGGACCTACGAGCAGTACTTC. This sequence encodes CASSPGTYEQYF.

Notes on this clone: Other DNA sequences in the same sample also yield this CDR3. J is TRBJ2-5 and V is TRBV18, with D possibly TRBD2 on 5 matching bases. The CDR3 spans 12 residues. Trimming took off 3 bases at V and 4 bases at J, with 6 bases between the two ends. Germline values: CDR1 KGHSH, CDR2 LQKENI. The CDR3 loop reads CASSPAGETQYF. CDR3 nucleotides: TGTGCCAGCTCACCGGCGGGAGAGACCCAGTACTTC.